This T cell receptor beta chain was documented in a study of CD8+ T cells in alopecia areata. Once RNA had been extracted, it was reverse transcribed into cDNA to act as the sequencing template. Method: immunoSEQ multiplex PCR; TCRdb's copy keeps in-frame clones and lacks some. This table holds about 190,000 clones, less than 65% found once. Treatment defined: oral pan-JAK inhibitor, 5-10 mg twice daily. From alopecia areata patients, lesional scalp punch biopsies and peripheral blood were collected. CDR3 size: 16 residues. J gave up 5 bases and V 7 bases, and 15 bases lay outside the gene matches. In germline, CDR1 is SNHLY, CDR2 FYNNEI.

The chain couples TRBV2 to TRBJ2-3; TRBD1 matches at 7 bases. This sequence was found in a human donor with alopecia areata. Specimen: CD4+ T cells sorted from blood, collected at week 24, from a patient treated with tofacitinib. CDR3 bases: TGTGCCAGCACCCGCCTGGTGGCAGGGGGTGGAGATACGCAGTATTTT. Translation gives CASTRLVAGGGDTQYF.